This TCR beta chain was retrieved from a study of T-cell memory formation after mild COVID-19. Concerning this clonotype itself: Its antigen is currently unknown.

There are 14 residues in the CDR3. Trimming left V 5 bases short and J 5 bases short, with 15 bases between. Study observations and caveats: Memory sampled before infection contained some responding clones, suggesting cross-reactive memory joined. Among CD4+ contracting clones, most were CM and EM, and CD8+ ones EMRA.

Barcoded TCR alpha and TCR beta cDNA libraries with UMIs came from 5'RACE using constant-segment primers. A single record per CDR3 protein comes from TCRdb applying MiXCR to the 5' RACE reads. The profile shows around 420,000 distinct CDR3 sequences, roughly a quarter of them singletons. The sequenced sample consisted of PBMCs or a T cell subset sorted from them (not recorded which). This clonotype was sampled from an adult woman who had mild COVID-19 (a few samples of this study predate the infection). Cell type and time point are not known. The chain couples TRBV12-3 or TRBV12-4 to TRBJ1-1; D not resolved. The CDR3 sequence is CASSPRLRFTEAFF. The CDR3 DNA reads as TGTGCCAGCAGTCCTAGACTCAGGTTTACTGAAGCTTTCTTT.